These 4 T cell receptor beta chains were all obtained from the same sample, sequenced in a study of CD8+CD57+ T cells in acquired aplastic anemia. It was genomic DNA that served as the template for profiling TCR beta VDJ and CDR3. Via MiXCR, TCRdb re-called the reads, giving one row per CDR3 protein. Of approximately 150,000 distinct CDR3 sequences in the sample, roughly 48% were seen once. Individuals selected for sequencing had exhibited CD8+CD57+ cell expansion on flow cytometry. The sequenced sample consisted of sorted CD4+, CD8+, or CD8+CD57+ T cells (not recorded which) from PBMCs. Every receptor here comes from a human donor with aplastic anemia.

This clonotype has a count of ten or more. DNA of the CDR3: TGTGCCAGCAGCTCCGAGACCCTTGCAGGGGGGGGCTACACCTTC. Translation gives CASSSETLAGGGYTF. The chain carries TRBV7-2 and TRBJ1-2; the match to TRBD1 covers 7 bases. The trim removed 4 bases at V and 8 bases at J, leaving 13 bases unmatched. CDR3 length equals 15 residues. Germline loops: CDR1 SGHTA, CDR2 FQGNSA.

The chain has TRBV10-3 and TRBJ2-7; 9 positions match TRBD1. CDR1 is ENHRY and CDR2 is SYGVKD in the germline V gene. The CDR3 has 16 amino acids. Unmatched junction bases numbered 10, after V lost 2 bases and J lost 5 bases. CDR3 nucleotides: TGTGCCATCAGTGAGGCCCTAGGACAGGGGTTCAACGAGCAGTACTTC. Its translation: CAISEALGQGFNEQYF.

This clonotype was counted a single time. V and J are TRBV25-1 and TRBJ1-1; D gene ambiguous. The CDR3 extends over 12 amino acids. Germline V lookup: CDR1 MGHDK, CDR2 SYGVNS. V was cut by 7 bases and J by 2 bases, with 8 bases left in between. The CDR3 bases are TGTGCCAGCACTTATCTCAACACTGAAGCTTTCTTT. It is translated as CASTYLNTEAFF.

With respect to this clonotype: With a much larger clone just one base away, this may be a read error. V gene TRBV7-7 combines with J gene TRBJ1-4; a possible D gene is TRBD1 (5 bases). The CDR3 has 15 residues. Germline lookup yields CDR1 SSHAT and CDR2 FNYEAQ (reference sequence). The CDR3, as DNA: TGTGCCAGCAGCCCCGGGGAGGGGCGTCGGGAAAGACTGTTTTTT. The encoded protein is CASSPGEGRRERLFF. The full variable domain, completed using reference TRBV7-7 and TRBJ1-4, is GAGVSQSPRYKVTKRGQDVTLRCDPISSHATLYWYQQALGQGPEFLTYFNYEAQPDKSGLPSDRFSAERPEGSISTLTIQRTEQRDSAMYRCASSPGEGRRERLFFGSGTQLSVL.